Each of the 27 T cell receptor beta chains below was sequenced from the same sample in a study of blood T cell repertoires in COVID-19. Data came from immunoSEQ multiplex PCR; TCRdb stores just in-frame clones and leaves some out. This table has some 130,000 clones, more than 75% appearing once. Sequencing was done on a sample of peripheral blood. These receptors all stem from a woman aged 55 to 70 with acute or convalescent COVID-19.

The chain recombines TRBV6-5 with TRBJ1-6, with 9 bases that match TRBD1. V lost 7 bases and J lost 9; bases outside the gene matches: 7. In germline, CDR1 is MNHEY, CDR2 SVGAGI. CDR3 length: 14 amino acids. CDR3: CASTPDRGVSPLHF. CDR3 DNA: TGTGCCAGCACCCCGGACAGGGGCGTTTCACCCCTCCACTTT.

DNA of the CDR3: TGTGCCAGCAGCGTAGACCTAAACTATGGCTACACCTTC. Translated, it gives CASSVDLNYGYTF. The V gene is TRBV9, the J gene TRBJ1-2, with no clear D. This CDR3 has 13 amino acids. V lost 0 bases and J 2 bases, leaving 5 bases between the germline ends. CDR1 is SGDLS and CDR2 is YYNGEE in the germline V gene.

The chain couples TRBV19 to TRBJ2-1; 12 bases fit TRBD2. The junction had 4 bases not matched to a gene; V was cut back by 6 bases and J by 1 base. The CDR3 extends over 16 amino acids. The germline V gene encodes CDR1 LNHDA and CDR2 SQIVND (reference sequence). CDR3 bases: TGTGCCAGTAGCATACTAGCGGGAGGTTCCTACAATGAGCAGTTCTTC. It translates to CASSILAGGSYNEQFF.

The V gene is TRBV5-4, the J gene TRBJ2-1, with 8 positions matching TRBD2. Looked up from germline, CDR1 is SGHNT and CDR2 is YYREEE (reference sequence). Trimming cost V 0 bases and J 7 bases; bases outside gene matches: 6. The CDR3 has 15 residues. CDR3 in amino acids: CASSLVAGGLNEQFF. Written as DNA, the CDR3 is TGTGCCAGCAGCTTGGTCGCGGGAGGATTGAATGAGCAGTTCTTC. Drawing the rest from reference TRBV5-4 and TRBJ2-1, the complete variable domain is ETGVTQSPTHLIKTRGQQVTLRCSSQSGHNTVSWYQQALGQGPQFIFQYYREEENGRGNFPPRFSGLQFPNYSSELNVNALELDDSALYLCASSLVAGGLNEQFFGPGTRLTVL.

This sequence joins TRBV3-1 (or the pseudogene TRBV3-2) and TRBJ2-3; 9 bases align to TRBD2. Germline V CDR1 and CDR2: LGHDT, YNNKEL (reference sequence). Trimming took 7 bases from V and 4 from J; bases not matched to a gene: 9. The CDR3 runs 15 residues. The CDR3 bases are TGTGCCAGCACCACTTGGGCTAGCGGGGCAGATACGCAGTATTTT. Translation gives CASTTWASGADTQYF.

The rearrangement joins TRBV9 to TRBJ2-3; TRBD2 agrees at 14 bases. V lost 0 bases and J lost 6; bases outside the gene matches: 0. The CDR3 contains 15 residues. CDR1 and CDR2 from the germline V gene are SGDLS and YYNGEE. The CDR3 nucleotides are TGTGCCAGCAGCGTAGGACTAGCGGGGGGGGATACGCAGTATTTT. Its translation: CASSVGLAGGDTQYF.

The rearrangement uses TRBV18 and TRBJ2-1; the match to TRBD2 covers 8 bases. The CDR3 spans 13 residues. With V trimmed by 0 bases and J by 15 bases, 7 bases remained unmatched. Germline V gives CDR1 KGHSH, CDR2 LQKENI. The chain's CDR3 is CASSPPSTAGAFF. For the CDR3, the DNA is TGTGCCAGCTCACCACCGAGCACAGCGGGGGCGTTCTTC.

The chain carries TRBV2 and TRBJ1-2; 10 bases are a match to TRBD1. The germline V gene encodes CDR1 SNHLY and CDR2 FYNNEI. With 8 bases clipped from V and 6 bases from J, the junction kept 12 bases outside the gene matches. The CDR3 totals 15 residues. The CDR3 protein is CASLPDRGFGNGYTF. The CDR3, as DNA: TGTGCCAGCCTACCGGACAGGGGGTTTGGAAATGGCTACACCTTC. Full variable domain (remainder filled in from reference TRBV2 and TRBJ1-2): EPEVTQTPSHQVTQMGQEVILRCVPISNHLYFYWYRQILGQKVEFLVSFYNNEISEKSEIFDDQFSVERPDGSNFTLKIRSTKLEDSAMYFCASLPDRGFGNGYTFGSGTRLTVV.

The chain employs TRBV19 and TRBJ1-1; D uncertain. The CDR3 consists of 12 residues. Germline V gene lookup returns CDR1 LNHDA and CDR2 SQIVND (reference sequence). Trimming stripped 6 bases from V and 8 bases from J, with 13 bases between. The CDR3 DNA reads TGTGCCAGTAGCCCTACTCCCTCCGAAGCTTTCTTT. This encodes CASSPTPSEAFF.

The V and J genes are TRBV6-6 and TRBJ1-5; 8 bases line up with TRBD1. CDR1 is MNHNY and CDR2 is SVGAGI in the germline V gene (reference sequence). Losses at the gene ends were 2 bases for V and 3 bases for J; bases not matched to a gene: 6. CDR3 length equals 16 residues. The CDR3 coding sequence is TGTGCCAGCAGTTACGGGCAGGGGGCTGACAATCAGCCCCAGCATTTT. Amino acids: CASSYGQGADNQPQHF.

The rearrangement links TRBV3-1 (or the pseudogene TRBV3-2) to TRBJ2-7; a weak D match, TRBD1 (5 bases). The CDR3 is 15 amino acids. V shed 1 base and J shed 3 bases, with 13 bases lying between them. CDR1 and CDR2 (germline): LGHDT, YNNKEL (reference sequence). This CDR3 reads CASSQVFWGGYEQYF. The CDR3 DNA follows: TGTGCCAGCAGCCAAGTCTTCTGGGGCGGCTACGAGCAGTACTTC.

The DNA for the CDR3 is TGTGCCAGCAGCCCCCTGGGGCTCACCGTTACCTATGGCTACACCTTC. This translates into CASSPLGLTVTYGYTF. The J gene is TRBJ1-2, the V gene TRBV3-1 (or the pseudogene TRBV3-2); perhaps TRBD1 as D (5 bases). The CDR3 contains 16 residues. CDR1 LGHDT and CDR2 YNNKEL come from the germline V gene (reference sequence). Trimming pared 4 bases from V and 4 bases from J, leaving 19 bases between.

The chain employs TRBV3-1 (or the pseudogene TRBV3-2) and TRBJ2-2; 13 bases align to TRBD2. Trimming cost V 5 bases and J 6 bases; bases outside gene matches: 12. This CDR3 has 18 residues. The V gene's germline CDR1 is LGHDT and CDR2 YNNKEL (reference sequence). CDR3 nucleotides: TGTGCCAGCAGCGCTCGTTCTGGACTAGCGGGAGTCGCCGGGGAGCTGTTTTTT. Translation gives CASSARSGLAGVAGELFF.

This chain joins TRBV2 and TRBJ2-3; 8 bases match TRBD2. Trimming cost V 4 bases and J 0 bases; bases outside gene matches: 9. Germline V lookup: CDR1 SNHLY, CDR2 FYNNEI. The CDR3 length is 17 residues. This CDR3 reads CASSGAAGGTSTDTQYF. The CDR3 DNA follows: TGTGCCAGCAGTGGGGCCGCGGGAGGTACCAGCACAGATACGCAGTATTTT.

V gene TRBV5-4 combines with J gene TRBJ1-1; tentative D call: TRBD1 (6 bases). CDR3 length: 14 amino acids. Germline V CDR1 and CDR2: SGHNT, YYREEE (reference sequence). V lost 1 base to trimming and J lost 2 bases, with 9 bases between them. The CDR3 reads CASSLPQGNTEAFF. In DNA, the CDR3 is TGTGCCAGCAGCTTGCCACAGGGTAACACTGAAGCTTTCTTT.

This clone was counted between two and nine times. The rearrangement joins TRBV6-5 to TRBJ1-4; a possible D gene is TRBD1 (5 bases). CDR3 length equals 15 residues. Germline V CDR1 and CDR2: MNHEY, SVGAGI. Trimming took off 6 bases at V and 6 bases at J, with 17 bases between the two ends. CDR3 residues: CASSRRQNPYEKLFF. Written as DNA, the CDR3 is TGTGCCAGCAGCCGGAGACAGAATCCATATGAAAAACTGTTTTTT.

The chain carries TRBV30 and TRBJ2-7; possibly TRBD1 for D (5 bases). In germline, CDR1 is GTSNPN, CDR2 SVGIG (reference sequence). Deletions cut 7 bases from V and 5 bases from J, with 18 bases between. This CDR3 has 13 amino acids. The CDR3 spells CAFHRFSTHEQYF. CDR3 in DNA: TGTGCCTTTCACAGGTTCTCTACCCACGAGCAGTACTTC. Using reference TRBV30 and TRBJ2-7 for the parts outside the CDR3, the full variable domain is SQTIHQWPATLVQPVGSPLSLECTVEGTSNPNLYWYRQAAGRGLQLLFYSVGIGQISSEVPQNLSASRPQDRQFILSSKKLLLSDSGFYLCAFHRFSTHEQYFGPGTRLTVT.

This chain joins TRBV7-8 and TRBJ2-1; TRBD2 aligns across 11 bases. Germline V gives CDR1 SGHVS, CDR2 FQNEAQ. V gave up 4 bases and J gave up 7 bases; unmatched junction bases: 9. This CDR3 has 16 amino acids. CDR3 in DNA: TGTGCCAGCAGCTCTCTTAGCGGGAGGGGAATGAATGAGCAGTTCTTC. The encoded protein is CASSSLSGRGMNEQFF. The variable domain in full, with the rest retrieved from reference TRBV7-8 and TRBJ2-1, is GAGVSQSPRYKVAKRGQDVALRCDPISGHVSLFWYQQALGQGPEFLTYFQNEAQLDKSGLPSDRFFAERPEGSVSTLKIQRTQQEDSAVYLCASSSLSGRGMNEQFFGPGTRLTVL.

The chain is built from TRBV18 and TRBJ1-1; 12 nucleotides agree with TRBD1. The CDR3 covers 18 residues. V shed 3 bases, J shed 4 bases, and the junction held 12 bases outside the gene matches. The germline V gene encodes CDR1 KGHSH and CDR2 LQKENI. The CDR3 DNA is TGTGCCAGCTCACCGTACCTAGGGACAGGGGGCGCGGGCACTGAAGCTTTCTTT. Translated: CASSPYLGTGGAGTEAFF.

This clone was picked up one time. The gene calls are TRBV6-5 and TRBJ1-1, with D possibly being TRBD1 (6 bases). CDR1 MNHEY and CDR2 SVGAGI come from the germline V gene. The V gene lost 10 bases and the J gene lost 1 base, with 16 bases spanning the gap. This CDR3 has 14 residues. DNA of the CDR3: TGTGCCACCTTCTTGCAGGGGTGGAACACTGAAGCTTTCTTT. The encoded protein is CATFLQGWNTEAFF.

This chain links TRBV30 with TRBJ2-1, with D perhaps matching TRBD1 (5 bases). The CDR3 is made up of 15 amino acids. The V gene lost 3 bases and the J gene lost 0 bases, with 12 bases spanning the gap. CDR1 is GTSNPN, CDR2 SVGIG, per germline (reference sequence). CDR3: CAWRRTRSSYNEQFF. CDR3 DNA sequence: TGTGCCTGGAGGCGGACACGTAGCTCCTACAATGAGCAGTTCTTC.

The rearrangement links TRBV10-2 to TRBJ2-3; D gene unclear. This CDR3 is built from 13 residues. The germline V gene has CDR1 WSHSY and CDR2 SAAADI. V was pared by 5 bases and J by 6 bases, with 12 bases between. This chain's CDR3 is CASSWAPPDTQYF. DNA of the CDR3: TGCGCCAGCAGTTGGGCCCCCCCCGATACGCAGTATTTT.

The V gene is TRBV4-1, the J gene TRBJ2-7; D is perhaps TRBD2 (5 bases). The V end was cut by 0 bases, the J end by 6 bases, with 15 bases between. Germline V gene data show CDR1 as MGHRA and CDR2 as YSYEKL. The CDR3 is made up of 15 amino acids. This CDR3 reads CASSQEMYGGGEQYF. The CDR3 coding sequence is TGCGCCAGCAGCCAAGAAATGTATGGAGGCGGCGAGCAGTACTTC.

The chain has TRBV11-3 and TRBJ2-5; the D gene is possibly TRBD1 (6 bases). V lost 0 bases and J lost 4, with 12 bases in between. The germline CDR1 and CDR2 sequences are SGHNT and YENEEA. The CDR3 covers 15 residues. The CDR3 protein is CASSLEGARGETQYF. CDR3 nucleotide sequence: TGTGCCAGCAGCTTAGAGGGGGCGCGAGGAGAGACCCAGTACTTC.

This chain uses TRBV5-1 with TRBJ1-5, with a tentative D call TRBD1 (5 bases). Germline V gene data show CDR1 as SGHRS and CDR2 as YFSETQ. This CDR3 is built from 15 residues. V lost 0 bases and J lost 6, with 13 bases in between. The CDR3 DNA follows: TGCGCCAGCAGCTTGGATGGAGGGGCTGGTCAGCCCCAGCATTTT. Protein product: CASSLDGGAGQPQHF.

This chain connects TRBV19 to TRBJ2-5; D remains ambiguous. Germline-derived CDR1 and CDR2 are LNHDA and SQIVND (reference sequence). V lost 4 bases to trimming and J lost 5 bases, with 8 bases between them. This CDR3 has 12 residues. The CDR3 reads CASSKSPETQYF. The CDR3 DNA sequence: TGTGCCAGTAGTAAATCCCCGGAGACCCAGTACTTC.

This chain uses TRBV30 with TRBJ2-7, with TRBD1 matching 9 bases. The CDR3 runs to 13 residues. CDR1 and CDR2 (germline): GTSNPN, SVGIG (reference sequence). V was pared by 0 bases and J by 7 bases, with 4 bases of the junction left unmatched. The CDR3 reads CAWSVDRGWEQYF. The CDR3 coding sequence is TGTGCCTGGAGTGTTGACAGGGGGTGGGAGCAGTACTTC.